The T cell receptor (beta chain) described here comes from a study of T cell responses to AZD1222 COVID-19 vaccine. Clones were sequenced by immunoSEQ multiplex PCR, and TCRdb holds only the in-frame ones, with some missing. The sample records 120,000 or so clones, 80% to 95% being singletons. Comments on this clone: What it binds is unknown.

The germline gives CDR1 LNHDA, CDR2 SQIVND (reference sequence). Trimming removed 8 bases at V and 5 bases at J, with 34 bases between. The CDR3 has 19 residues. Findings of the study overall: Repertoires were collected only later (after the peak T cell response had occurred).

The chain recombines TRBV19 with TRBJ2-7, with D perhaps matching TRBD1 (6 bases). The receptor was derived from an adult who received the MenACWY meningococcal vaccine as a control. The sequencing here drew on peripheral blood, taken 28 days after the second dose of the MenACWY control vaccine. CDR3 in DNA: TGTGCCAGTCTAGTTTGTTGGGCGTGGCAGGGGAACCTTAACGACGAGCAGTACGTC. It is translated as CASLVCWAWQGNLNDEQYV.